The TCR beta chain described here comes from a study of PD-1 blockade in classical Hodgkin lymphoma. Stated time point: newly diagnosed, previously untreated cHL patient sample. This CDR3 region has 14 residues. Germline CDR1 reads MGHRA; CDR2 reads YSYEKL. V was trimmed by 1 base and J by 8 bases, leaving 14 bases between them. The repertoire was sequenced with immunoSEQ multiplex PCR; TCRdb's copy has only in-frame clones and lacks some. The sample includes fewer than 35,000 clones, approximately 93% of them seen just once. Study conclusions and caveats: Baseline TCR diversity was reportedly lower in newly diagnosed patients than in healthy donors. It was reported as lower still in relapsed/refractory patients.

Comments on this clone: Its antigen is undetermined.

The clonotype originates from a human donor with classical Hodgkin lymphoma. This chain joins TRBV4-1 and TRBJ1-2; D not certain. The sample consisted of peripheral blood mononuclear cells (PBMCs). The CDR3 reads CASSQAPRAGGYTF. In nucleotides, the CDR3 is TGCGCCAGCAGCCAAGCCCCGAGGGCTGGAGGCTACACCTTC.